These 25 T cell receptor beta chains were sequenced from one sample in a study of blood T cells in healthy people across ages (dated by TCRdb to between 2015 and 2016). Receptor libraries were prepared by 5' RACE. The sequencer was an Illumina HiSeq 2500. The second PCR ran for roughly 7 to 11 cycles and used a J-beta primer mix along with a sample-barcoded 5' primer. TCRdb reprocessing: public reads trimmed at Q25 with fastp, clones called with MiXCR, in-frame beta chains kept. Under each unique CDR3 protein, matching rows form one entry showing the most common genes and DNA. Recorded for this sample are some 900,000 distinct CDR3 sequences; roughly 52% of them occurred a single time. The leading ten clones occupy around an eighth of the sample. Input material: blood. The source of these receptors is a young man in good health.

This clonotype was detected many times. The V call is TRBV12-3 or TRBV12-4, the J call TRBJ1-6, with no clear D. The CDR3 is 13 residues long. The V and J ends lost 5 bases and 7 bases respectively, with 9 bases between them. The CDR3 loop reads CASSVAGNSPLHF. The CDR3 nucleotides read TGTGCCAGCAGTGTGGCGGGCAATTCACCCCTCCACTTT.

V and J are TRBV6-5 and TRBJ1-1; TRBD1 might be the D (5 bases). The CDR3 totals 14 residues. Trimming took off 4 bases at V and 7 bases at J, with 16 bases between the two ends. The germline CDR1 and CDR2 sequences are MNHEY and SVGAGI. The CDR3 bases are TGTGCCAGCAGTTCCACAGGTCCCCTGGTTGAAGCTTTCTTT. This gives the protein CASSSTGPLVEAFF.

The sample holds many counts of this clonotype. The gene calls are TRBV9 and TRBJ2-3; D remains ambiguous. There are 14 residues in the CDR3. V shed 7 bases and J shed 0 bases, with 12 bases lying between them. CDR1 is SGDLS, CDR2 YYNGEE, per germline. CDR3 region: CASSRVGSTDTQYF. The DNA for the CDR3 is TGTGCCAGCTCCCGAGTCGGAAGCACAGATACGCAGTATTTT.

The J gene is TRBJ2-3, the V gene TRBV9, with D perhaps given as TRBD1 or TRBD2 (5 bases each). Germline CDR1 is SGDLS and CDR2 is YYNGEE. The CDR3 is 15 amino acids. Trimming pared 0 bases from V and 0 bases from J, leaving 8 bases between. The CDR3 is CASSVVGTSTDTQYF. The CDR3 coding sequence is TGTGCCAGCAGCGTAGTTGGGACGAGCACAGATACGCAGTATTTT.

This clonotype appeared a few times. This chain uses TRBV20-1 with TRBJ1-1; 8 bases are a match to TRBD1. The germline V gene encodes CDR1 DFQATT and CDR2 SNEGSKA (reference sequence). This CDR3 comprises 15 residues. V shed 0 bases, J shed 0 bases, and the junction held 3 bases outside the gene matches. In DNA, the CDR3 is TGCAGTGCTAGAGAGACAGGGGCCCTGAACACTGAAGCTTTCTTT. Its protein product is CSARETGALNTEAFF.

This chain links TRBV12-3 or TRBV12-4 with TRBJ2-3; 10 nucleotides line up with TRBD2. Trimming took 4 bases from V and 1 from J; bases not matched to a gene: 5. This CDR3 contains 16 residues. The CDR3 here is CASSSPLAGRTDTQYF. CDR3 coding DNA: TGTGCCAGCAGTTCCCCACTAGCGGGACGCACAGATACGCAGTATTTT.

This chain uses TRBV5-5 with TRBJ2-1; 7 nucleotides agree with TRBD1. The CDR3 has 12 amino acids. Trimming took 6 bases from V and 10 from J; bases not matched to a gene: 7. The germline CDR1 and CDR2 sequences are SGHKS and YYEKEE (reference sequence). This chain's CDR3 is CASTPEGGEQFF. CDR3 in DNA: TGTGCCAGCACCCCCGAAGGGGGCGAGCAGTTCTTC.

The chain combines TRBV25-1 with TRBJ2-7, with a tentative D call TRBD2 (5 bases). The V gene lost 6 bases and the J gene lost 1 base, with 22 bases spanning the gap. This CDR3 spans 17 amino acids. Germline V gene sequence: CDR1 MGHDK, CDR2 SYGVNS. This chain's CDR3 is CASSDGGLAPRSYEQYF. The DNA for the CDR3 is TGTGCCAGCAGCGATGGAGGCCTAGCCCCCCGGTCCTACGAGCAGTACTTC.

The gene calls are TRBV29-1 and TRBJ1-2; 7 bases are a match to TRBD1. Germline V gives CDR1 SQVTM, CDR2 ANQGSEA. The CDR3 sequence is 13 residues long. V trimming: 6 bases; J trimming: 2 bases; junction bases outside the gene matches: 6. The CDR3 sequence is CSVRGGANYGYTF. CDR3 coding DNA: TGCAGCGTAAGAGGGGGCGCGAACTATGGCTACACCTTC.

This clonotype occurred many times. The rearrangement links TRBV7-2 to TRBJ1-2; TRBD1 matches at 9 bases. There are 15 residues in the CDR3. Germline CDR1 and CDR2: SGHTA and FQGNSA. The V gene end was trimmed by 9 bases and the J gene end by 0 bases; junction bases not matched to a gene: 8. Here the CDR3 DNA reads TGTGCCAGTAAGACAGGGGGTTCGTCTAACTATGGCTACACCTTC. It encodes CASKTGGSSNYGYTF.

The genes are TRBV12-3 or TRBV12-4 and TRBJ1-2, with 8 bases matching TRBD1. This CDR3 has 13 residues. The junction had 7 bases not matched to a gene; V was cut back by 5 bases and J by 8 bases. CDR3 nucleotide sequence: TGTGCCAGCAGTGTCCCGCGACAGGGGGGCTACACCTTC. Protein product: CASSVPRQGGYTF.

This clonotype was seen repeatedly, ten times or more. The gene calls are TRBV7-3 and TRBJ2-3, with TRBD2 matching 9 bases. Germline V lookup: CDR1 SGHTA, CDR2 FQGTGA. J was trimmed by 2 bases and V by 5 bases; bases with no gene match: 5. The CDR3 runs 15 residues. The CDR3 coding sequence is TGTGCCAGCAGCCCGACTAGCGGAGTCACAGATACGCAGTATTTT. It is translated as CASSPTSGVTDTQYF.

The chain has TRBV6-5 and TRBJ1-4; possibly TRBD1 for D (5 bases). This CDR3 is built from 14 residues. With 5 bases removed from V and 8 bases from J, the gap between germline ends came to 15 bases. The germline gives CDR1 MNHEY, CDR2 SVGAGI. In DNA form, the CDR3 reads TGTGCCAGCAGTCGACCTGGGGGGTACGAAAAACTGTTTTTT. This encodes CASSRPGGYEKLFF.

This sequence joins TRBV5-1 and TRBJ2-3; either TRBD1 or TRBD2 may fit D (5 bases each). CDR3 size: 14 residues. Germline CDR1 SGHRS, CDR2 YFSETQ. The germline V and J ends were trimmed by 0 bases and 4 bases, with 9 bases remaining between them. CDR3 sequence: CASSLAGTADTQYF. The CDR3 DNA follows: TGCGCCAGCAGCTTGGCGGGGACCGCAGATACGCAGTATTTT.

A word on this clonotype: Sequence at one end of the junction differs from germline and may be a read error. The chain is built from TRBV5-1 and TRBJ1-2; TRBD1 aligns across 7 bases. The CDR3 runs to 13 residues. From germline, CDR1 is SGHRS and CDR2 YFSETQ. For the CDR3, the DNA is TGCGCCAGCAGCCCGACAGGGAACTATGGCCACACCTTC. Encoded protein: CASSPTGNYGHTF.

The J gene is TRBJ2-4, the V gene TRBV20-1, with a weak D call TRBD1 (5 bases). The germline gives CDR1 DFQATT, CDR2 SNEGSKA (reference sequence). The V end lost 1 base, the J end lost 2 bases, and 15 bases lay between the germline ends. This CDR3 has 16 amino acids. The DNA for the CDR3 is TGCAGTGCTAGAGCTCGGCAGGGTCCCACCAAAAACATTCAGTACTTC. This sequence encodes CSARARQGPTKNIQYF.

The gene calls are TRBV9 and TRBJ2-1; 8 bases map to TRBD2. Unmatched junction bases numbered 4, after V lost 4 bases and J lost 4 bases. The germline CDR1 and CDR2 sequences are SGDLS and YYNGEE. The CDR3 totals 14 residues. CDR3 sequence: CASSISGAYNEQFF. In DNA, the CDR3 is TGTGCCAGCAGCATTAGCGGGGCTTACAATGAGCAGTTCTTC.

This clonotype was picked up a small number of times. The rearrangement uses TRBV20-1 and TRBJ1-5, with TRBD1 matching over 8 bases. The CDR3 contains 14 residues. CDR1 is DFQATT and CDR2 is SNEGSKA in the germline V gene (reference sequence). The ends lost 1 base at V and 4 bases at J; junction bases unmatched: 3. The CDR3 is CSARAWTGNQPQHF. The CDR3 DNA reads as TGCAGTGCTAGAGCGTGGACAGGGAATCAGCCCCAGCATTTT.

This chain joins TRBV29-1 and TRBJ2-7; maybe TRBD1 (6 bases). This CDR3 is built from 14 residues. Germline assignment: CDR1 SQVTM and CDR2 ANQGSEA. V lost 5 bases, J lost 0 bases, and 14 bases lay in between. The CDR3 bases are TGCAGCGTTCCAGACAGGAAGATCTCCTACGAGCAGTACTTC. As protein: CSVPDRKISYEQYF.

A few counts support this clonotype. This chain joins TRBV4-3 and TRBJ2-1, with 11 bases that match TRBD2. The CDR3 has 18 residues. Losses at the gene ends were 0 bases for V and 7 bases for J; bases not matched to a gene: 11. Germline assignment: CDR1 LGHNA and CDR2 YSLEER. The CDR3 region is CASSQEASGGIKGNEQFF. In DNA form, the CDR3 reads TGCGCCAGCAGCCAAGAGGCTAGCGGGGGGATCAAGGGGAATGAGCAGTTCTTC.

The V and J genes are TRBV27 and TRBJ2-7; the D is unclear. The J call may be mistaken, given a closer DNA end match to TRBJ2-5. This CDR3 region has 15 residues. The germline CDR1 and CDR2 sequences are MNHEY and SMNVEV (reference sequence). CDR3 nucleotide sequence: TGTGCCAGCAGTCCGGGTGGAGTGGGAAGCGAGACCCAGTACTTC. It yields the protein CASSPGGVGSETQYF.

This clonotype was seen a handful of times. The chain recombines TRBV7-8 with TRBJ1-2; possibly TRBD1 for D (6 bases). Germline CDR1 reads SGHVS; CDR2 reads FQNEAQ. The CDR3 sequence is 14 residues long. Deletions cut 0 bases from V and 6 bases from J, with 11 bases between. DNA of the CDR3: TGTGCCAGCAGCTTAGCGTCGCCAGGGGATGGCTACACCTTC. This translates into CASSLASPGDGYTF.

This clonotype has a handful of counts. The chain is built from TRBV2 and TRBJ2-5; possible D gene TRBD1, 5 bases. The J call is uncertain, as TRBJ2-7 better fits the DNA end. CDR3 length: 13 amino acids. Germline V CDR1 and CDR2: SNHLY, FYNNEI. The DNA for the CDR3 is TGTGCCAGCAGGGGTCTGGGGCCTGACGAGCAGTACTTC. It yields the protein CASRGLGPDEQYF.

The V gene is TRBV15, the J gene TRBJ1-2; D gene uncertain. Looked up from germline, CDR1 is LNHNV and CDR2 is YYDKDF (reference sequence). Trimming took 3 bases from V and 4 from J, leaving 9 bases between them. This CDR3 has 13 amino acids. The CDR3 loop reads CATSSSFAYGYTF. Here the CDR3 DNA reads TGTGCCACCAGCAGTTCTTTCGCCTATGGCTACACCTTC.

This chain uses TRBV9 with TRBJ2-1; TRBD2 agrees at 10 bases. The J call may be mistaken, given a closer DNA end match to TRBJ2-7. This CDR3 spans 14 amino acids. Germline V gene data show CDR1 as SGDLS and CDR2 as YYNGEE. The CDR3, as DNA: TGTGCCAGCAGCGCGGGACTAGCGTACAATGAGCAGTACTTC. This sequence encodes CASSAGLAYNEQYF.